Included here is one TCR beta chain sequence, with context. Its antigen has not been determined. Per-base qualities were not stored, and no clone one base away is much larger. Whole blood was collected in K2EDTA tubes by collaborating institutions according to the institutions' own protocols. For TCRbeta analysis, collaborator samples were shipped as frozen whole blood, as isolated PBMCs, or as DNA extracted from either sample type. The immunoSEQ Assay, a bias-controlled multiplex PCR, was used to amplify TCRbeta CDR3 regions from genomic DNA. Per the authors' processing: Within the assay, amplification of reference gene primers was used to estimate how many nucleated cells each sample contained. To quantify the absolute abundance of each unique TCRbeta CDR3 rearrangement, sequence reads were collapsed and filtered. For each sample, productive Simpson clonality was calculated as the square root of Simpson's diversity index across productive rearrangements. TCRdb re-hosts the immuneACCESS table, in-frame sequences only. Its copies lack some clones; in the studies checked, an unresolved V gene accounts for under half of them, and the cause for the rest is not known. Clone size and the V and J calls come from that table; the DNA yielded D and trimming. A total of about 140,000 clones appear in this sample, around 84% of them only once. Clones ranked in the top ten supply roughly 10% of the sample.

The data derive from a study of blood T cell repertoires in COVID-19 (TCRdb year 2020). Looking at the study overall: Collaborator samples came from the United States, Italy and Spain and covered acute and convalescent phases of COVID-19. Subjects who had been exposed to COVID-19, were actively infected with it, or had recovered from it provided the deeply sampled blood TCRbeta repertoires that made up the dataset. The material from the prospective study consisted of cDNA or gDNA derived from T cells, B-cell-depleted T cells, or PBMCs. The samples were drawn from two sources: the first 160 participants of the ongoing ImmuneRACE study, and 1,200 or so subjects contributed by 6 global collaborators. Nearly every sample came with metadata listing a de-identified subject ID, COVID-19 status, age in years and sex. Where available, HLA class I and class II types were taken from metadata supplied by the sample provider and were not determined by assay-based typing. The repertoires were released in a freely available public database intended as a resource for research on the immune response to SARS-CoV-2. General conclusions and limits of the study: Clinical and demographic metadata were provided uncurated, with the amount varying by source and participant.

Sequences were obtained from peripheral blood. This clonotype was obtained from a man aged 55-75 years with active or convalescent COVID-19.

The nucleotides read TGCAGTGCTAGTTCCGGGACAGTCGATCAGCCCCAGCATTTT. Translated, it gives CSASSGTVDQPQHF. Recombination connected TRBV20-1 to TRBJ1-5; TRBD1 agrees with 7 junctional bases. The germline V gene (reference sequence) specifies DFQATT as CDR1 and SNEGSKA as CDR2. The CDR3 goes from the cysteine to the phenylalanine over 14 residues. The only DNA kept is the CDR3, 42 bases in frame from the first base. Trimming removed 3 bases from V and 5 bases from J; the gene matches leave 7 bases unexplained.